These 27 T cell receptor beta chains share one sample of origin, sequenced in a study of T-cell reconstitution after alpha-beta-depleted transplantation in children. TCRbeta library preparation incorporated unique molecular identifiers. TCRdb redid the calling of the PCR reads with MiXCR, one entry per CDR3 protein. Altogether 90,000 to 130,000 distinct CDR3 sequences are present, around 10% being singletons, with the ten largest covering less than 10%. Source: PBMCs from the stem cell graft donor, taken from the stem cell graft. The receptors derive from a human donor who donated a stem cell graft to a child with acute lymphoblastic leukemia.

This clonotype was detected many times. The rearrangement joins TRBV5-5 to TRBJ2-7; D is undetermined. Trimming shortened V by 4 bases and J by 0 bases, and 11 bases separated the two germline ends. This CDR3 region has 14 residues. CDR1 SGHKS and CDR2 YYEKEE come from the germline V gene (reference sequence). The CDR3 loop is CASSVYGPSYEQYF. The CDR3 DNA follows: TGTGCCAGCAGCGTATACGGGCCCTCCTACGAGCAGTACTTC.

Points on this clonotype: This may arise from a read error, as a much more abundant clone is one base away. The J gene is TRBJ2-7, the V gene TRBV3-1, with TRBD1 identical over 8 bases. This CDR3 comprises 17 residues. Germline V lookup: CDR1 LGHDT, CDR2 YNNKEL (reference sequence). The DNA for the CDR3 is TGTGCCAGCACCCAAGAAGGGGGGTTCGGACAGGGCTACGAGCAGTACTTC. Translated: CASTQEGGFGQGYEQYF.

This clonotype showed up many times. The gene calls are TRBV6-1 and TRBJ2-5; 8 positions match TRBD2. The CDR3 runs 15 residues. Germline CDR1 reads MNHNS; CDR2 reads SASEGT. Trimming removed 4 bases from V and 5 bases from J; junction bases left unmatched: 9. The CDR3 sequence is CASSAGRALGETQYF. The CDR3 nucleotides are TGTGCCAGCAGTGCCGGGAGGGCCTTGGGTGAGACCCAGTACTTC.

This clonotype was seen many times. No DNA is shown, since the ends of the CDR3 on it are uncertain; the CDR3 is the one TCRdb lists. The V call is TRBV7-9, the J call TRBJ2-7; the table's D call, TRBD1, was not checked against the DNA. The CDR3 is 14 amino acids in total, end residues counted. Germline V gene sequence: CDR1 SEHNR, CDR2 FQNEAQ (reference sequence). The CDR3 spells CASSFGSGAYEQYF.

This clonotype was seen many times. V and J are TRBV5-6 and TRBJ2-7, with a possible D match to TRBD2 (5 bases). The V and J ends lost 0 bases and 3 bases respectively, with 10 bases between them. Germline CDR1 and CDR2: SGHDT and YYEEEE. The CDR3 covers 14 residues. The DNA for the CDR3 is TGTGCCAGCAGCTTGGACGGGCGGGTCTACGAGCAGTACTTC. It codes for CASSLDGRVYEQYF.

Many counts were recorded for this clonotype. The chain combines TRBV6-5 with TRBJ2-7; tentatively, D is TRBD1 (6 bases). Trimming cost V 2 bases and J 5 bases, with 13 bases left between them. The CDR3 is 14 residues long. Germline CDR1 is MNHEY and CDR2 is SVGAGI. The CDR3 coding sequence is TGTGCCAGCAGTTACCAAGGGGGTCCGAACGAGCAGTACTTC. It encodes CASSYQGGPNEQYF.

Many counts were recorded for this clonotype. The V and J genes are TRBV7-3 and TRBJ2-3; 7 bases are shared with TRBD2. Germline V gene lookup returns CDR1 SGHTA and CDR2 FQGTGA. This CDR3 region has 18 residues. Trimming took 5 bases from V and 0 from J; bases not matched to a gene: 14. CDR3 region: CASSRSGGSGISTDTQYF. CDR3 nucleotides: TGTGCCAGCAGCCGCTCAGGTGGCAGCGGGATAAGCACAGATACGCAGTATTTT.

The table lists this clonotype with many counts. This chain joins TRBV12-3 or TRBV12-4 and TRBJ2-3; no clear D gene. The CDR3 runs 16 residues. V lost 6 bases and J 0 bases, leaving 16 bases between the germline ends. CDR3 amino acids: CASSPALTPSTDTQYF. The CDR3 region has the DNA TGTGCCAGCAGCCCCGCCCTAACCCCTAGCACAGATACGCAGTATTTT.

This clonotype has a count of ten or more. The chain is built from TRBV15 and TRBJ2-1; 9 bases fit TRBD2. CDR3 length: 16 residues. In germline, CDR1 is LNHNV, CDR2 YYDKDF (reference sequence). With V trimmed by 0 bases and J by 4 bases, 4 bases remained unmatched. This CDR3 reads CATSRDRRGGYNEQFF. The CDR3 nucleotides are TGTGCCACCAGCAGAGATCGGCGGGGGGGATACAATGAGCAGTTCTTC.

V and J are TRBV20-1 and TRBJ1-5, with TRBD1 matching 10 bases. CDR1 DFQATT and CDR2 SNEGSKA come from the germline V gene (reference sequence). This CDR3 spans 16 amino acids. Germline trimming cut 7 bases from V and 2 bases from J; bases unmatched to any gene: 11. CDR3 in DNA: TGCAGTGTTCCGACAGGGGGCTCACCCGGCAATCAGCCCCAGCATTTT. It yields the protein CSVPTGGSPGNQPQHF.

This clonotype was detected many times. The chain couples TRBV24-1 to TRBJ2-1, with 10 bases fitting TRBD2. The germline CDR1 and CDR2 sequences are KGHDR and SFDVKD. V gave up 4 bases and J gave up 0 bases; unmatched junction bases: 8. The CDR3 length is 18 residues. CDR3 sequence (DNA): TGTGCCACCAGTGACCAAGAACTAGCGGGGAGCTCCTACAATGAGCAGTTCTTC. It yields the protein CATSDQELAGSSYNEQFF.

This clonotype was picked up many times. The rearrangement joins TRBV6-5 to TRBJ2-1; D may match TRBD1 or TRBD2 (6 bases each). V was trimmed by 3 bases and J by 0 bases, leaving 15 bases between them. This CDR3 has 17 amino acids. Germline loops: CDR1 MNHEY, CDR2 SVGAGI. CDR3 coding DNA: TGTGCCAGCAGTTATAGTAGGGGGAGGAGCTCCTACAATGAGCAGTTCTTC. Protein product: CASSYSRGRSSYNEQFF.

This clonotype was observed at least ten times. V gene TRBV12-3 or TRBV12-4 combines with J gene TRBJ1-5; TRBD1 matches at 7 bases. This CDR3 spans 14 amino acids. V trimming: 3 bases; J trimming: 6 bases; junction bases outside the gene matches: 5. The CDR3 DNA is TGTGCCAGCAGTTTGCAGGGGGGGGCTCAGCCCCAGCATTTT. This gives the protein CASSLQGGAQPQHF.

This clonotype was seen ten or more times. CDR3 amino acids: CASSRDRGGELFF. The CDR3 DNA reads TGTGCCAGCAGTCGCGACCGGGGCGGGGAGCTGTTTTTT. V usage is TRBV12-3 or TRBV12-4 and J usage is TRBJ2-2, with D maybe TRBD2 (5 bases). V lost 5 bases to trimming and J lost 7 bases, with 11 bases between them. The CDR3 is 13 residues long.

This clonotype was counted at least ten times. The V gene is TRBV11-1, the J gene TRBJ1-2; TRBD1 might be the D (5 bases). Germline V gene lookup returns CDR1 SGHAT and CDR2 FQDESV (reference sequence). The CDR3 is made up of 14 amino acids. V was clipped by 5 bases and J by 5 bases, with 15 bases between them. The CDR3 nucleotides are TGTGCCAGCAGCCCTTCCTCTGGGGGTTATGGCTACACCTTC. It specifies CASSPSSGGYGYTF.

This clonotype was counted between two and nine times. The V gene is TRBV4-3, the J gene TRBJ2-1; 9 nucleotides line up with TRBD2. Germline CDR1 LGHNA, CDR2 YSLEER. Trimming at V came to 1 base and at J to 7 bases, leaving 11 bases not matched to a gene. The CDR3 is made up of 17 amino acids. CDR3 DNA sequence: TGCGCCAGCAGCCAAGCCCTGGCAGCGGGAGGCGAGAATGAGCAGTTCTTC. This gives the protein CASSQALAAGGENEQFF.

The sample holds many counts of this clonotype. The chain is built from TRBV24-1 and TRBJ2-1; 8 bases fit TRBD2. This CDR3 spans 14 amino acids. CDR1 and CDR2 from the germline V gene are KGHDR and SFDVKD. V lost 6 bases and J lost 7; bases outside the gene matches: 7. The CDR3 DNA reads as TGTGCCACCAGTCTATCGGGGGGGCTGAATGAGCAGTTCTTC. As protein: CATSLSGGLNEQFF.

The sample holds many counts of this clonotype. The CDR3: CASSQVASPTDTQYF. CDR3 coding DNA: TGCGCCAGCAGCCAAGTAGCGTCCCCTACAGATACGCAGTATTTT. This chain links TRBV5-1 with TRBJ2-3; possibly TRBD2 for D (5 bases). V lost 4 bases to trimming and J lost 3 bases, with 15 bases between them. Per germline, CDR1 SGHRS and CDR2 YFSETQ. This CDR3 is 15 amino acids long. Complete variable domain (other parts from reference TRBV5-1 and TRBJ2-3): KAGVTQTPRYLIKTRGQQVTLSCSPISGHRSVSWYQQTPGQGLQFLFEYFSETQRNKGNFPGRFSGRQFSNSRSEMNVSTLELGDSALYLCASSQVASPTDTQYFGPGTRLTVL.

In its sample, this clonotype was seen many times. The chain links TRBV24-1 to TRBJ2-1; D may be TRBD2 (5 bases). V was trimmed by 5 bases and J by 12 bases, leaving 10 bases between them. The CDR3 has 11 amino acids. Per the germline V gene, CDR1 is KGHDR and CDR2 is SFDVKD. CDR3 nucleotide sequence: TGTGCCACCAGTGTACGGGGTCGGCAGTTCTTC. Protein: CATSVRGRQFF.

This clonotype showed up many times. V usage is TRBV6-6 and J usage is TRBJ2-7; 9 bases are a match to TRBD1. This CDR3 region has 13 residues. The germline V gene has CDR1 MNHNY and CDR2 SVGAGI (reference sequence). The V segment lost 6 bases and the J segment 3 bases; nucleotides outside the gene matches: 3. CDR3 nucleotides: TGTGCCAGCAGGAGGGGACAGGGCTACGAGCAGTACTTC. Encoded protein: CASRRGQGYEQYF.

The V and J genes are TRBV12-3 or TRBV12-4 and TRBJ2-7, with D perhaps matching TRBD1 (5 bases). Trimming removed 7 bases at V and 0 bases at J, with 22 bases between. This CDR3 is 17 amino acids long. CDR3 DNA: TGTGCCAGCACAACCCTCCGCGGACACAAGAGCTCCTACGAGCAGTACTTC. Its protein is CASTTLRGHKSSYEQYF.

This clonotype was detected many times. This CDR3 reads CASSPGRRGQGTRAKNIQYF. The DNA for the CDR3 is TGTGCCAGCAGCCCCGGCAGGAGGGGCCAAGGCACGCGGGCCAAAAACATTCAGTACTTC. The chain combines TRBV5-6 with TRBJ2-4; TRBD2 might be the D (6 bases). The V end lost 4 bases, the J end lost 1 base, and 27 bases lay between the germline ends. The germline gives CDR1 SGHDT, CDR2 YYEEEE. The CDR3 sequence is 20 residues long.

This clonotype was seen repeatedly, ten times or more. The chain uses TRBV7-9 and TRBJ1-1, with D maybe TRBD1 (5 bases). This CDR3 has 14 residues. V was shortened by 0 bases and J by 4 bases, with 9 bases between the two germline ends. Germline-derived CDR1 and CDR2 are SEHNR and FQNEAQ (reference sequence). The CDR3: CASSLALGPTEAFF. The CDR3 nucleotides are TGTGCCAGCAGCTTAGCTCTGGGACCCACTGAAGCTTTCTTT.

At least ten counts were recorded for this clonotype. The chain combines TRBV12-3 or TRBV12-4 with TRBJ2-3; 8 bases are a match to TRBD1. The CDR3 length is 16 residues. Unmatched junction bases numbered 5, after V lost 2 bases and J lost 1 base. The CDR3 protein is CASSLPGQERTDTQYF. The CDR3, as DNA: TGTGCCAGCAGTTTACCGGGACAGGAGCGCACAGATACGCAGTATTTT.

This clonotype showed up many times. V gene TRBV12-3 or TRBV12-4 combines with J gene TRBJ2-3; weak D call: TRBD1 (6 bases). Trimming took off 6 bases at V and 10 bases at J, with 20 bases between the two ends. The CDR3 covers 14 residues. The CDR3 DNA reads as TGTGCCAGCAGCCTCCTCGACCAGGGGTCAGCGCAGTATTTT. Protein sequence: CASSLLDQGSAQYF.

The sample holds many counts of this clonotype. The chain links TRBV9 to TRBJ1-6; the D is unclear. The V and J ends lost 2 bases and 7 bases respectively, with 4 bases between them. CDR1 and CDR2 from the germline V gene are SGDLS and YYNGEE. CDR3 length: 12 amino acids. This chain's CDR3 is CASSVGNSPLHF. The CDR3 DNA follows: TGTGCCAGCAGCGTGGGGAATTCACCCCTCCACTTT.

The CDR3 DNA reads TGTGCCAGCAGCTTAGAAGGCTCGGGGGCCCTTTCACCCCTCCACTTT. It yields the protein CASSLEGSGALSPLHF. The chain combines TRBV7-9 with TRBJ1-6, with D perhaps TRBD1 (6 bases). Germline V gene data show CDR1 as SEHNR and CDR2 as FQNEAQ (reference sequence). V was trimmed by 1 base and J by 9 bases, leaving 16 bases between them. The CDR3 has 16 amino acids. The full variable domain, in which reference TRBV7-9 and TRBJ1-6 provide the parts outside the CDR3, is DTGVSQNPRHKITKRGQNVTFRCDPISEHNRLYWYRQTLGQGPEFLTYFQNEAQLEKSRLLSDRFSAERPKGSFSTLEIQRTEQGDSAMYLCASSLEGSGALSPLHFGNGTRLTVT.